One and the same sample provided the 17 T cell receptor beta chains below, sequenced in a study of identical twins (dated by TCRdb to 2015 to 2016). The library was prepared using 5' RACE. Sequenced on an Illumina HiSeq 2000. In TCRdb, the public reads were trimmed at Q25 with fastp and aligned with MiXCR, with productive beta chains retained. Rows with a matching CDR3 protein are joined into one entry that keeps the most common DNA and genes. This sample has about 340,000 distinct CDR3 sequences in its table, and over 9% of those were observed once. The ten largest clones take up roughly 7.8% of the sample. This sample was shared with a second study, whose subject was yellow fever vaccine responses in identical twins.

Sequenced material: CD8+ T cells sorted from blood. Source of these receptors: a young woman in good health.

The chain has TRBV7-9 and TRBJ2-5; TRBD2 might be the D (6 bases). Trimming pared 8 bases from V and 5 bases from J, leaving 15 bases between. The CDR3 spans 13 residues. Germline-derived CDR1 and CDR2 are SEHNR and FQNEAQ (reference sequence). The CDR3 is CASSRGVEETQYF. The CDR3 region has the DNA TGTGCCAGCTCCCGCGGGGTCGAGGAGACCCAGTACTTC.

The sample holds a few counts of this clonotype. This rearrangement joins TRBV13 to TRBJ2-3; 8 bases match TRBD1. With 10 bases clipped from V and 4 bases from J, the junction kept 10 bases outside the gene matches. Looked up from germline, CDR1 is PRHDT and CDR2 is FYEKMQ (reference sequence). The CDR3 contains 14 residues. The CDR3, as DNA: TGTGCCACCACAGGACAGGGAAGCGCAGATACGCAGTATTTT. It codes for CATTGQGSADTQYF.

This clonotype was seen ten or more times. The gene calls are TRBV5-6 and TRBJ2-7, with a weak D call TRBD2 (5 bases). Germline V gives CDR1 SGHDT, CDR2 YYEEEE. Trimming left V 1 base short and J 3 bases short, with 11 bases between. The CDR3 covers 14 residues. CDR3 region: CASSLRRVNYEQYF. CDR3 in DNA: TGTGCCAGCAGCTTGAGGCGGGTGAACTACGAGCAGTACTTC.

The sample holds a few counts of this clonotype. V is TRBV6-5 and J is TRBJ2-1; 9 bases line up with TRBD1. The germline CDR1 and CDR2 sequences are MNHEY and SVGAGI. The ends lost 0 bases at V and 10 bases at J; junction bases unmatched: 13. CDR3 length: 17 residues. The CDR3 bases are TGTGCCAGCAGTTACTCGTTCGGGGACAGGGAGCGATCAGAGCAGTTCTTC. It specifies CASSYSFGDRERSEQFF.

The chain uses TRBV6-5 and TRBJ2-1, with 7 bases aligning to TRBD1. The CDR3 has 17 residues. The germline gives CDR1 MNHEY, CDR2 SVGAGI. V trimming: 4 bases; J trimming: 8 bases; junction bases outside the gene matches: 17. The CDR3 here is CASSSPPTTGNLYEQFF. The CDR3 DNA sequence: TGTGCCAGCAGTTCACCTCCTACGACAGGGAATCTCTATGAGCAGTTCTTC.

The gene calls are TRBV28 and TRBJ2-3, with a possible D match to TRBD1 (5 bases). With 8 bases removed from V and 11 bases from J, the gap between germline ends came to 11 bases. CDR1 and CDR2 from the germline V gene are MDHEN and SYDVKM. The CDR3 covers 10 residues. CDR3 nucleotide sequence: TGTGCCAGCGGGGCCTCTGTGCAGTATTTT. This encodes CASGASVQYF.

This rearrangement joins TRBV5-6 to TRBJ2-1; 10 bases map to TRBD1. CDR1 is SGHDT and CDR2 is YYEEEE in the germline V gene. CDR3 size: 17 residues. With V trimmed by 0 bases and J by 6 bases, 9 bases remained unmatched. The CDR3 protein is CASSLVVRDRGFNEQFF. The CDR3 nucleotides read TGTGCCAGCAGCTTGGTTGTTCGGGACAGGGGTTTCAATGAGCAGTTCTTC.

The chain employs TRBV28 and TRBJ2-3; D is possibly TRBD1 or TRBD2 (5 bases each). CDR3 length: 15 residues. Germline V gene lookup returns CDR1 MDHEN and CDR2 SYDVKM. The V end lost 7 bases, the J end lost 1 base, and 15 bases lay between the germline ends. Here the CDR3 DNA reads TGTGCCAGCAATGGGGGTACCTTGGGCACAGATACGCAGTATTTT. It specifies CASNGGTLGTDTQYF.

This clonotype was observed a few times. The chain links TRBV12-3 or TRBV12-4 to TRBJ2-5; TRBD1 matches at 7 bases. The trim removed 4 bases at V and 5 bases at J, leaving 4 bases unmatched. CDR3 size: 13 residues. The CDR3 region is CASSSGGLETQYF. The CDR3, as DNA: TGTGCCAGCAGTTCAGGGGGTCTCGAGACCCAGTACTTC.

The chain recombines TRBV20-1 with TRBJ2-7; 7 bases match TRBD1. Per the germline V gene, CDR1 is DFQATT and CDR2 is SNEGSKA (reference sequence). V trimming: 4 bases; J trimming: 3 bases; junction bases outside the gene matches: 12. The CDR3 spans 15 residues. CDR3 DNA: TGCAGTGCTACAGCCCCCGGGACAGTAATCTACGAGCAGTACTTC. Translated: CSATAPGTVIYEQYF.

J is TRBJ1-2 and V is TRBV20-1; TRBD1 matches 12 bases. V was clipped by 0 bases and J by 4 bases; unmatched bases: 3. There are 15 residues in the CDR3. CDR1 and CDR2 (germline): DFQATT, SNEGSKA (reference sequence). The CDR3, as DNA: TGCAGTGCTAGAGACGGGGACAGGGGGCCCTATGGCTACACCTTC. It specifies CSARDGDRGPYGYTF.

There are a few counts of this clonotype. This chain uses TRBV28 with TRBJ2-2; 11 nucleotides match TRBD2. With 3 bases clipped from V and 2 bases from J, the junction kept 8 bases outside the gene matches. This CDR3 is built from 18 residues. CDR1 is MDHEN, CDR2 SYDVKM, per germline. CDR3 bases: TGTGCCAGCAGTTTCTTAACAGGACTAGCGGGCAACACCGGGGAGCTGTTTTTT. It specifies CASSFLTGLAGNTGELFF. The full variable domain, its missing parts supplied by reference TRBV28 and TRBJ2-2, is DVKVTQSSRYLVKRTGEKVFLECVQDMDHENMFWYRQDPGLGLRLIYFSYDVKMKEKGDIPEGYSVSREKKERFSLILESASTNQTSMYLCASSFLTGLAGNTGELFFGEGSRLTVL.

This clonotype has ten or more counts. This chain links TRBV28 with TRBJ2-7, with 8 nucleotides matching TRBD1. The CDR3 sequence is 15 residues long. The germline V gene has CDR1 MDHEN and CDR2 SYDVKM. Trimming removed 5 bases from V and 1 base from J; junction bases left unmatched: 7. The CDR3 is CASSLTGTGSYEQYF. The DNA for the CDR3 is TGTGCCAGCAGTCTGACCGGGACAGGATCCTACGAGCAGTACTTC.

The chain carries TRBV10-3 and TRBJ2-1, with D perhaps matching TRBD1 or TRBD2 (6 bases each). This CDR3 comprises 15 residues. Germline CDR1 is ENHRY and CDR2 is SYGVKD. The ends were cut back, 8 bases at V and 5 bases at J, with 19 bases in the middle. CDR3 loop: CAIGGEGGPHNEQFF. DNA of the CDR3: TGTGCCATCGGCGGAGAGGGGGGCCCCCACAATGAGCAGTTCTTC.

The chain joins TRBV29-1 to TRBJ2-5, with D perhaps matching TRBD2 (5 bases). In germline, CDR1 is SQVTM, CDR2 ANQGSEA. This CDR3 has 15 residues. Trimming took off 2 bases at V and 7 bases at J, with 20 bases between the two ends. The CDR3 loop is CSVEQLSGAPGTQYF. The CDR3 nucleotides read TGCAGCGTTGAACAGTTGAGCGGCGCCCCCGGGACCCAGTACTTC.

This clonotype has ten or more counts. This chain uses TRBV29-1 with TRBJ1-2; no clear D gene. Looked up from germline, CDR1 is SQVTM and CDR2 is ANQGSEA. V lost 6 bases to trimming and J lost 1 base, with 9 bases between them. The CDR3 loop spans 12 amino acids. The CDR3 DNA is TGCAGCGTCGGAGACGGTAACTATGGCTACACCTTC. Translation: CSVGDGNYGYTF.

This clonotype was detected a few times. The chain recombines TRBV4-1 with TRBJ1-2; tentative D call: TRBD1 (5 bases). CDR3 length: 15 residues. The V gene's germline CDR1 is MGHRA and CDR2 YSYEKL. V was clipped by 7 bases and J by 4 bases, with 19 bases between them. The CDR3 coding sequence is TGCGCCAGCACCTACGTCGTGGGGGGGTCCTATGGCTACACCTTC. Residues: CASTYVVGGSYGYTF.